These 8 T cell receptor beta chains were all obtained from the same sample, sequenced in a study of T cell responses to AZD1222 COVID-19 vaccine. The method was immunoSEQ multiplex PCR; TCRdb's version includes in-frame clones alone and lacks a portion of them. The sample lists fewer than 150,000 clones, roughly 86% occurring once. Sample: peripheral blood, taken on day 0 of AZD1222 vaccination. The receptor source for this set is an adult in good health.

The V and J genes are TRBV9 and TRBJ2-3; D tentatively reads TRBD1 or TRBD2 (6 bases each). The germline V gene has CDR1 SGDLS and CDR2 YYNGEE. V lost 3 bases and J 5 bases, leaving 16 bases between the germline ends. This CDR3 is built from 15 residues. The CDR3 loop is CASSGGQGGKDTQYF. The CDR3 DNA reads TGTGCCAGCAGCGGGGGGCAGGGAGGAAAAGATACGCAGTATTTT.

V and J are TRBV6-2 or TRBV6-3 and TRBJ2-7, with D possibly being TRBD2 (6 bases). The V end was cut by 2 bases, the J end by 6 bases, with 20 bases between. This CDR3 has 16 residues. Per germline, CDR1 MNHEY and CDR2 SVGEGT. CDR3 in DNA: TGTGCCAGCAGTTACACGCAGGCGGGATGGGCCTCCGAGCAGTACTTC. Protein sequence: CASSYTQAGWASEQYF.

This chain uses TRBV5-1 with TRBJ2-7; TRBD2 matches at 10 bases. The CDR3 runs to 13 residues. Germline CDR1 and CDR2: SGHRS and YFSETQ. Trimming removed 3 bases from V and 3 bases from J; junction bases left unmatched: 0. CDR3 sequence reads: CASSSSGSYEQYF. The CDR3 DNA sequence: TGCGCCAGCAGCTCTAGCGGGAGCTACGAGCAGTACTTC. Together with reference TRBV5-1 and TRBJ2-7, the CDR3 gives the full variable domain: KAGVTQTPRYLIKTRGQQVTLSCSPISGHRSVSWYQQTPGQGLQFLFEYFSETQRNKGNFPGRFSGRQFSNSRSEMNVSTLELGDSALYLCASSSSGSYEQYFGPGTRLTVT.

This chain links TRBV7-9 with TRBJ1-6; D is unresolved. Germline values: CDR1 SEHNR, CDR2 FQNEAQ (reference sequence). CDR3 length: 16 amino acids. With 5 bases removed from V and 6 bases from J, the gap between germline ends came to 17 bases. In DNA, the CDR3 is TGTGCCAGCAGCCCATGGGTAGGGTCGATTAATTCACCCCTCCACTTT. Protein sequence: CASSPWVGSINSPLHF.

The chain combines TRBV19 with TRBJ1-4, with 10 nucleotides matching TRBD1. CDR3 length: 15 residues. Unmatched junction bases numbered 5, after V lost 2 bases and J lost 8 bases. Germline CDR1 reads LNHDA; CDR2 reads SQIVND (reference sequence). The CDR3 DNA reads TGTGCCAGTAGTATATCGACAGGGGGCCGCGAAAAACTGTTTTTT. Protein: CASSISTGGREKLFF.

The genes are TRBV7-8 and TRBJ1-1; TRBD1 is a possible D gene (6 bases). Per the germline V gene, CDR1 is SGHVS and CDR2 is FQNEAQ. Trimming pared 5 bases from V and 4 bases from J, leaving 11 bases between. The CDR3 has 13 amino acids. The CDR3 protein is CASSQQGTTEAFF. The CDR3 region has the DNA TGTGCCAGCAGCCAACAGGGTACCACTGAAGCTTTCTTT.

This rearrangement joins TRBV7-9 to TRBJ1-2; no clear D. CDR1 is SEHNR and CDR2 is FQNEAQ in the germline V gene (reference sequence). The V end lost 10 bases, the J end lost 2 bases, and 17 bases lay between the germline ends. The CDR3 is 14 amino acids. The CDR3 protein is CATPNLDGNYGYTF. CDR3 coding DNA: TGTGCCACCCCAAACCTAGACGGCAACTATGGCTACACCTTC.

The V call is TRBV7-8, the J call TRBJ2-7; D possibly corresponds to TRBD1 (6 bases). This CDR3 region has 15 residues. V was trimmed by 5 bases and J by 4 bases, leaving 18 bases between them. Per germline, CDR1 SGHVS and CDR2 FQNEAQ. The CDR3 DNA follows: TGTGCCAGCAGCGCTCTCCAGGGGCCGTCTTACGAGCAGTACTTC. As protein: CASSALQGPSYEQYF.